The 9 T cell receptor beta chains reported below all come from one sample, sequenced in a study of read filtering for tumor transcriptome and immune sequencing. This library used about 400 ng RNA and molecular barcoded adaptors spanning alpha/delta and beta/gamma chains. Via MiXCR, TCRdb re-called the reads, giving one row per CDR3 protein. Among approximately 93,000 distinct CDR3 sequences, 20% to 25% were seen once, and the ten largest hold approximately 10%. Specimen: a population of CD138-negative cells sorted from bone marrow. The source is a donor aged 40 or over with multiple myeloma.

The V and J genes are TRBV5-4 and TRBJ2-7; D may correspond to TRBD1 or TRBD2 (5 bases each). V was cut by 3 bases and J by 1 base, with 14 bases left in between. CDR1 and CDR2 (germline): SGHNT, YYREEE (reference sequence). CDR3 length: 15 amino acids. CDR3 sequence reads: CASSSNRDGSYEQYF. The CDR3 DNA reads as TGTGCCAGCAGCTCGAACCGGGACGGTTCCTACGAGCAGTACTTC.

In this sample, this clonotype turned up many times. The chain uses TRBV30 and TRBJ1-1; 7 bases match TRBD1. The germline V gene encodes CDR1 GTSNPN and CDR2 SVGIG (reference sequence). With V trimmed by 3 bases and J by 5 bases, 6 bases remained unmatched. The CDR3 contains 13 residues. The CDR3 is CAWREQGWTEAFF. The CDR3, as DNA: TGTGCCTGGAGAGAACAGGGGTGGACTGAAGCTTTCTTT.

This clonotype was counted at least ten times. The CDR3 DNA sequence: TGCGCCAGCAGCTGGGGCAGTGGGTCGGCAGGGGATAATGAGCAGTTCTTC. This encodes CASSWGSGSAGDNEQFF. V is TRBV5-1 and J is TRBJ2-1; tentatively, D is TRBD1 (6 bases). Germline V gene lookup returns CDR1 SGHRS and CDR2 YFSETQ. The CDR3 runs 17 residues. V lost 3 bases and J lost 7, with 23 bases in between. The variable domain in full, with the rest retrieved from reference TRBV5-1 and TRBJ2-1, is KAGVTQTPRYLIKTRGQQVTLSCSPISGHRSVSWYQQTPGQGLQFLFEYFSETQRNKGNFPGRFSGRQFSNSRSEMNVSTLELGDSALYLCASSWGSGSAGDNEQFFGPGTRLTVL.

The CDR3 loop is CASSRGQIPYTGELFF. DNA of the CDR3: TGTGCCAGCAGTAGGGGGCAGATTCCCTACACCGGGGAGCTGTTTTTT. V and J are TRBV7-9 and TRBJ2-2; 7 nucleotides line up with TRBD1. The V gene's germline CDR1 is SEHNR and CDR2 FQNEAQ (reference sequence). The CDR3 sequence is 16 residues long. V trimming: 6 bases; J trimming: 3 bases; junction bases outside the gene matches: 10. The full variable domain, with the rest looked up from reference TRBV7-9 and TRBJ2-2, is DTGVSQNPRHKITKRGQNVTFRCDPISEHNRLYWYRQTLGQGPEFLTYFQNEAQLEKSRLLSDRFSAERPKGSFSTLEIQRTEQGDSAMYLCASSRGQIPYTGELFFGEGSRLTVL.

V gene TRBV28 combines with J gene TRBJ1-5; D call uncertain. CDR1 and CDR2 from the germline V gene are MDHEN and SYDVKM. CDR3 length: 12 residues. Trimming cost V 5 bases and J 7 bases, with 9 bases left between them. As DNA, the CDR3 is TGTGCCAGCAGTGTGAAAAACCAGCCCCAGCATTTT. It specifies CASSVKNQPQHF.

The sample holds many counts of this clonotype. V gene TRBV2 combines with J gene TRBJ2-7; tentatively, D is TRBD2 (6 bases). CDR3 length: 14 residues. The V and J ends lost 6 bases and 5 bases respectively, with 17 bases between them. CDR1 and CDR2 from the germline V gene are SNHLY and FYNNEI. The CDR3 here is CASRPDTGVDEQYF. The DNA for the CDR3 is TGTGCCAGCAGGCCAGACACGGGAGTGGACGAGCAGTACTTC.

This clonotype has a count of ten or more. The gene calls are TRBV3-1 and TRBJ2-2, with TRBD2 identical over 9 bases. The germline V gene encodes CDR1 LGHDT and CDR2 YNNKEL (reference sequence). J lost 7 bases, V lost 4 bases, and 13 bases had no gene match. CDR3 size: 17 residues. CDR3 bases: TGTGCCAGCAGCCCCCCTTCTGGACTAGCGCGAGGCGGGGAGCTGTTTTTT. It codes for CASSPPSGLARGGELFF.

This clonotype was seen many times. The chain combines TRBV4-1 with TRBJ1-2, with 7 bases that match TRBD1. The CDR3 has 14 residues. V shed 3 bases, J shed 5 bases, and the junction held 6 bases outside the gene matches. CDR1 and CDR2 from the germline V gene are MGHRA and YSYEKL. In DNA, the CDR3 is TGCGCCAGCAGCCAGTCTGGGACAGAGTATGGCTACACCTTC. This translates into CASSQSGTEYGYTF.

This chain links TRBV10-3 with TRBJ1-5; a weak D match, TRBD1 (6 bases). Germline CDR1 reads ENHRY; CDR2 reads SYGVKD. Trimming pared 0 bases from V and 6 bases from J, leaving 9 bases between. The CDR3 length is 14 residues. Here the CDR3 reads CAISESGGGQPQHF. The CDR3 DNA sequence: TGTGCCATCAGTGAGTCAGGAGGGGGTCAGCCCCAGCATTTT.